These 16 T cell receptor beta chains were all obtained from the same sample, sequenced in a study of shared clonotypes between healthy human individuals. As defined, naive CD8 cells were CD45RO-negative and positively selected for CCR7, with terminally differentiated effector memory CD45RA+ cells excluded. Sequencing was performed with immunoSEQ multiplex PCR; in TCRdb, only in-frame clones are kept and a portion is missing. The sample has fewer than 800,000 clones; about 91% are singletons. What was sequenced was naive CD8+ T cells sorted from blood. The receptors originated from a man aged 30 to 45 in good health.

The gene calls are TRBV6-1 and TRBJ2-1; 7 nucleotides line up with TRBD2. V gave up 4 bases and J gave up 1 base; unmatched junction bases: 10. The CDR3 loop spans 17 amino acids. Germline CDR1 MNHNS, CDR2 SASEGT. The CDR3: CASSGRGLAASYNEQFF. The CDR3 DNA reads TGTGCCAGCAGTGGCCGGGGTCTAGCGGCTTCCTACAATGAGCAGTTCTTC.

The CDR3 region has the DNA TGTGCCAGCAGTTTAACGCGGAACAATGAGCAGTTCTTC. This codes for CASSLTRNNEQFF. The V call is TRBV28, the J call TRBJ2-1, with no clear D. Germline V CDR1 and CDR2: MDHEN, SYDVKM. This CDR3 region has 13 residues. V was cut by 2 bases and J by 5 bases, with 7 bases left in between.

DNA of the CDR3: TGCGCCAGCAGCTTTACAGGATTTAACTATGGCTACACCTTC. Translating it yields CASSFTGFNYGYTF. The V gene is TRBV5-1, the J gene TRBJ1-2, with a weak D call TRBD1 (5 bases). The ends were cut back, 2 bases at V and 1 base at J, with 9 bases in the middle. This CDR3 region has 14 residues. CDR1 SGHRS and CDR2 YFSETQ come from the germline V gene.

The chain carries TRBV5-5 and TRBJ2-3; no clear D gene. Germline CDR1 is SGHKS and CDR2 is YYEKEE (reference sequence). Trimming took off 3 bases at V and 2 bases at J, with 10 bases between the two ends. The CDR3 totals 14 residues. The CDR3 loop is CASSSLGSTDTQYF. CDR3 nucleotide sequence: TGTGCCAGCAGCTCCCTCGGGTCCACAGATACGCAGTATTTT. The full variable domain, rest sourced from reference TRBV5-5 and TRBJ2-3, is DAGVTQSPTHLIKTRGQQVTLRCSPISGHKSVSWYQQVLGQGPQFIFQYYEKEERGRGNFPDRFSARQFPNYSSELNVNALLLGDSALYLCASSSLGSTDTQYFGPGTRLTVL.

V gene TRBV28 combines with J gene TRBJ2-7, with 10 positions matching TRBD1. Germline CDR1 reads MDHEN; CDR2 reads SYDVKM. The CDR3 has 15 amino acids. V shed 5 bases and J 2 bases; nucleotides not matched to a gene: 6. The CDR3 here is CASSLFGTGAYEQYF. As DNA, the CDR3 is TGTGCCAGCAGTCTATTCGGGACAGGGGCCTACGAGCAGTACTTC.

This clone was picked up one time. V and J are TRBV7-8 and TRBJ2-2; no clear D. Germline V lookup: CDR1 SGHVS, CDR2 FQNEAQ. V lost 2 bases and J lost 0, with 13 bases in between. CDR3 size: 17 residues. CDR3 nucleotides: TGTGCCAGCAGCTTATACCCGCATCAGGCGAACACCGGGGAGCTGTTTTTT. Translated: CASSLYPHQANTGELFF.

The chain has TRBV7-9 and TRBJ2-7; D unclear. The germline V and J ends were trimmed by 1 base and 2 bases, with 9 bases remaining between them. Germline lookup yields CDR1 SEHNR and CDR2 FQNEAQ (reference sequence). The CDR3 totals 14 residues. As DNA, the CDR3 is TGTGCCAGCAGCTTAGTTCAATCTACCTACGAGCAGTACTTC. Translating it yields CASSLVQSTYEQYF.

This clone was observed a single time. CDR3 region: CASSQSGQGTYEQYF. As DNA, the CDR3 is TGCGCCAGCAGCCAGTCAGGACAGGGAACATACGAGCAGTACTTC. V gene TRBV4-1 combines with J gene TRBJ2-7; 8 positions match TRBD1. CDR3 length equals 15 residues. Per the germline V gene, CDR1 is MGHRA and CDR2 is YSYEKL. V trimming: 3 bases; J trimming: 4 bases; junction bases outside the gene matches: 8.

The CDR3, as DNA: TGTGCCAGCAGTTACGTTAGAAACTACAATGAGCAGTTCTTC. Its protein product is CASSYVRNYNEQFF. J is TRBJ2-1 and V is TRBV6-5, with unresolved D. The V end was cut by 2 bases, the J end by 3 bases, with 8 bases between. This CDR3 region has 14 residues. Germline-derived CDR1 and CDR2 are MNHEY and SVGAGI.

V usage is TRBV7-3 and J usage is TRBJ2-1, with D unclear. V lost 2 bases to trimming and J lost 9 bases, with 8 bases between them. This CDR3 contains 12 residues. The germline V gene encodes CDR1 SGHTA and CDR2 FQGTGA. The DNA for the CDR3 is TGTGCCAGCAGCTTACCGAGTGGTGAGCAGTTCTTC. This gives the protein CASSLPSGEQFF.

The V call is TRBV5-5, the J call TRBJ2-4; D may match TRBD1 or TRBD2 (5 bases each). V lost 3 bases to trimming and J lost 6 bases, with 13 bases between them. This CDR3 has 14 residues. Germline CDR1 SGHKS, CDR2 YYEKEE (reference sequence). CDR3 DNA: TGTGCCAGCAGCTCCCGAGGGGAGAGAAACATTCAGTACTTC. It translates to CASSSRGERNIQYF.

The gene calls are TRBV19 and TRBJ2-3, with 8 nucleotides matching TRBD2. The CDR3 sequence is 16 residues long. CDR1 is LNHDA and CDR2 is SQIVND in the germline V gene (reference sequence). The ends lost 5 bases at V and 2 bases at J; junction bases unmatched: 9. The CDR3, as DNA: TGTGCCAGTAGTCTCCCGGGACTAGGGATCACAGATACGCAGTATTTT. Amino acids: CASSLPGLGITDTQYF.

The CDR3 region has the DNA TGTGCCTGGAGTGTTAAGACCTACGAGCAGTACTTC. Its translation: CAWSVKTYEQYF. This chain uses TRBV30 with TRBJ2-7; unclear D gene. The germline CDR1 and CDR2 sequences are GTSNPN and SVGIG (reference sequence). Trimming pared 0 bases from V and 2 bases from J, leaving 5 bases between. The CDR3 is 12 amino acids. Complete variable domain (other parts from reference TRBV30 and TRBJ2-7): SQTIHQWPATLVQPVGSPLSLECTVEGTSNPNLYWYRQAAGRGLQLLFYSVGIGQISSEVPQNLSASRPQDRQFILSSKKLLLSDSGFYLCAWSVKTYEQYFGPGTRLTVT.

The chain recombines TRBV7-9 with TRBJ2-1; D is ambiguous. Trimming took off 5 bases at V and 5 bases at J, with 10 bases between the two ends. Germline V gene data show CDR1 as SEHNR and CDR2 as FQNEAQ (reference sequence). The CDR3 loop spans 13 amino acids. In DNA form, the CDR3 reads TGTGCCAGCAGCAACCGGGCTGACAATGAGCAGTTCTTC. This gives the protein CASSNRADNEQFF.

In DNA, the CDR3 is TGTGCCAGCAGCTCAACCGGACGGGCATGGGGGGATCGCGGCTACGAGCAGTACTTC. It is translated as CASSSTGRAWGDRGYEQYF. The J gene is TRBJ2-7, the V gene TRBV7-9, with a possible D match to TRBD2 (6 bases). CDR1 and CDR2 from the germline V gene are SEHNR and FQNEAQ (reference sequence). Trimming took 4 bases from V and 3 from J, leaving 28 bases between them. The CDR3 is 19 residues long.

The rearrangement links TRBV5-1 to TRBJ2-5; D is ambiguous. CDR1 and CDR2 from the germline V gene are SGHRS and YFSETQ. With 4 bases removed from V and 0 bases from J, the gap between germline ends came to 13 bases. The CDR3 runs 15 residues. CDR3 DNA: TGCGCCAGCAGCATTAGAGCCCCGTACCAAGAGACCCAGTACTTC. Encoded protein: CASSIRAPYQETQYF.